These T cell receptor beta chains were read from a single sample in a study of T cells in localized non-small cell lung cancer. TCRdb's table, derived via immunoSEQ multiplex PCR, lists solely in-frame clones and lacks some. Among about 52,000 clones listed, roughly 75% were seen once. Sequencing was performed on PBMCs, taken before any cancer treatment. The receptors here all came from a woman between 40 and 69 years old with stage II lung adenocarcinoma. Both conserved end residues are part of each CDR3. D genes are given only for firm matches. Where a row states a size, it is once, few, many or the class of an expanded clone; other rows omit it.

v_call	clone_size	j_call	d_call	cdr3_nt	cdr3_aa
TRBV27	NA	TRBJ1-2	NA	TGTGCCAGCAGTTTATCCGTAGGTTGGGGCTACACCTTC	CASSLSVGWGYTF
TRBV9	NA	TRBJ2-5	NA	TGTGCCAGCAGCGAGGGAGAGACCCAGTACTTC	CASSEGETQYF
TRBV7-9	NA	TRBJ2-2	NA	TGTGCCAGCAGCTTGCAGGGCACCGGGGAGCTGTTTTTT	CASSLQGTGELFF
TRBV10-1	NA	TRBJ2-3	NA	TGCGCCAGCAGTGAGTCGCCCTCTGTCACAGATACGCAGTATTTT	CASSESPSVTDTQYF
TRBV14	NA	TRBJ1-6	NA	TGTGCCAGCAGCCAAGATCGGGTCCCCAATTCACCCCTCCACTTT	CASSQDRVPNSPLHF
TRBV11-2	NA	TRBJ2-4	NA	TGTGCCAGCAGCTTAACCTCAGGGTGGCGGAACATTCAGTACTTC	CASSLTSGWRNIQYF
TRBV18	NA	TRBJ1-6	NA	TGTGCCAGCTCTCTCGACAGTAGGAATTCACCCCTCCACTTT	CASSLDSRNSPLHF
TRBV9	NA	TRBJ2-1	NA	TGTGCCAGCAGCACGTCCGGGGGGCAGGGCTACAATGAGCAGTTCTTC	CASSTSGGQGYNEQFF
TRBV7-9	NA	TRBJ1-1	NA	TGTGCCAGCAGCTTCCAGGGGAAGAAAACTGAAGCTTTCTTT	CASSFQGKKTEAFF
TRBV28	NA	TRBJ2-7	TRBD2	TGTGCCAGCAGTTTTACGGGGGGGGTCGACGAGCAGTACTTC	CASSFTGGVDEQYF
TRBV6-4	NA	TRBJ1-4	NA	TGTGCCAGCAGTGTCGTGAGGGCTCCTAATGAAAAACTGTTTTTT	CASSVVRAPNEKLFF
TRBV7-9	medium-sized	TRBJ1-5	TRBD1	TGTGCCAGCAGCTTAGGAGGGTCAGGGGGCGTTCAGCCCCAGCATTTT	CASSLGGSGGVQPQHF
TRBV5-1	few	TRBJ2-7	NA	TGCGCCAGCAGCGACGGCCGAGGGGTCTCCTACGAGCAGTACTTC	CASSDGRGVSYEQYF
TRBV18	NA	TRBJ2-5	TRBD2	TGTGCCAGCTCACCTCCAACCTGGGAAGCGGGGGGCCGCGGAGAGACCCAGTACTTC	CASSPPTWEAGGRGETQYF
TRBV6-5	once	TRBJ2-2	NA	TGTGCCAGCAGTCGGGCCGGGGAGCTGTTTTTT	CASSRAGELFF
TRBV6-4	NA	TRBJ1-1	TRBD1	TGTGCCAGCAGAGGGACAGATAAGAACACTGAAGCTTTCTTT	CASRGTDKNTEAFF
TRBV18	NA	TRBJ2-5	NA	TGTGCCAGCTCACTTCAAGAGACCCAGTACTTC	CASSLQETQYF
TRBV29-1	NA	TRBJ2-7	NA	TGCAGCGTTGTCGGGGAGTCCTACGAGCAGTACTTC	CSVVGESYEQYF
TRBV14	NA	TRBJ2-2	NA	TGTGCCAGCAGCCAAGAGGAACAGAAGTACACCGGGGAGCTGTTTTTT	CASSQEEQKYTGELFF
TRBV7-2	few	TRBJ1-2	NA	TGTGCCAGCAGCTTAGCGCCCGGGACGGCTAACTATGGCTACACCTTC	CASSLAPGTANYGYTF
TRBV7-8	NA	TRBJ1-1	TRBD1	TGTGCCAGCAGCTCCCCTCGACAGGGAGGTACGAACACTGAAGCTTTCTTT	CASSSPRQGGTNTEAFF
TRBV7-3	NA	TRBJ2-1	NA	TGTGCCAGCAGCTTCCCCCCTGCCCCCACACAGTTCTTC	CASSFPPAPTQFF
TRBV6-1	few	TRBJ1-5	NA	TGTGCCAGCAGTAGGTCATTCAATAGCAATCAGCCCCAGCATTTT	CASSRSFNSNQPQHF
TRBV7-2	NA	TRBJ2-7	NA	TGTGCCAGCAGCTCCTGGGCGCGCGAGCAGTACTTC	CASSSWAREQYF
TRBV30	NA	TRBJ1-5	TRBD1	TGTGCCTGGAGTCTAGCCGGGACAGTGAATCAGCCCCAGCATTTT	CAWSLAGTVNQPQHF
TRBV27	NA	TRBJ1-3	NA	TGTGCCAGCAGTTTACAAAGCTCTGGAAACACCATATATTTT	CASSLQSSGNTIYF
TRBV18	NA	TRBJ2-6	NA	TGTGCCAGCTCAGTCCCCTCTGGGGCCAACGTCCTGACTTTC	CASSVPSGANVLTF
TRBV11-2	once	TRBJ2-7	TRBD1	TGTGCCAGCAGCATGGGACAGGGTCCTTACGAGCAGTACTTC	CASSMGQGPYEQYF
TRBV7-3	few	TRBJ2-2	TRBD1	TGTGCCAGCAGCTTGCGGGCTGTGACAGGGGGTATCACCGGGGAGCTGTTTTTT	CASSLRAVTGGITGELFF
TRBV5-1	NA	TRBJ2-7	NA	TGCGCCAGCAGCCAGGACAGTTCTTTCGAGCAGTACTTC	CASSQDSSFEQYF
TRBV4-2	NA	TRBJ2-1	NA	TGTGCCAGCAGCCAAGGGGGGGTGGAGGGCGGAGGATACAATGAGCAGTTCTTC	CASSQGGVEGGGYNEQFF
TRBV10-1	NA	TRBJ2-3	NA	TGCGCCAGCAGCGAAGTTGGAGATACGCAGTATTTT	CASSEVGDTQYF
TRBV4-3	NA	TRBJ2-7	NA	TGCGCCAGCAGCCAAGATCCCCAGGCCCCCTACGAGCAGTACTTC	CASSQDPQAPYEQYF
TRBV5-3	NA	TRBJ1-2	NA	TGTGCCAGCAGCCAGCAGGGGAACAGTGGCTACACCTTC	CASSQQGNSGYTF
TRBV9	NA	TRBJ1-6	NA	TGTGCCAGCAGCGCCCCCGGAGGAGGACCCCTCCACTTT	CASSAPGGGPLHF
TRBV19	NA	TRBJ1-4	NA	TGTGCCAGTAGTATCGGGACGGACGCCAATGAAAAACTGTTTTTT	CASSIGTDANEKLFF
TRBV27	NA	TRBJ1-4	NA	TGTGCCAGCAGTTTAACGGACGGGGAAAAACTGTTTTTT	CASSLTDGEKLFF
TRBV4-1	NA	TRBJ2-7	TRBD1	TGCGCCAGCTCGGGACAGGGAAACGAGCAGTACTTC	CASSGQGNEQYF
TRBV2	NA	TRBJ1-5	TRBD1	TGTGCCAGCAGTGGACCACAGGGGAGGAGTCAGCCCCAGCATTTT	CASSGPQGRSQPQHF
TRBV25-1	few	TRBJ1-4	TRBD1	TGTGCCAGCAGTGACCGAAGGACAGGGTCTAATGAAAAACTGTTTTTT	CASSDRRTGSNEKLFF
TRBV2	NA	TRBJ2-2	NA	TGTGCCAGCAAGGAGTCAGGGGGGACCGGGGAGCTGTTTTTT	CASKESGGTGELFF
TRBV5-1	NA	TRBJ2-1	TRBD2	TGCGCCAGCAGCCTAGCGGGGGGGCCGGAGCAGTTCTTC	CASSLAGGPEQFF
TRBV7-9	NA	TRBJ1-3	NA	TGTGCCAGCAGCTTAGCAAGTATAGGTGGAAACACCATATATTTT	CASSLASIGGNTIYF
TRBV27	NA	TRBJ2-1	NA	TGTGCCAGCAGTTTATACGGGGACGACTACAATGAGCAGTTCTTC	CASSLYGDDYNEQFF
TRBV18	NA	TRBJ1-5	TRBD1	TGTGCCAGCTCACCGCGACAGGGTCAGCCCCAGCATTTT	CASSPRQGQPQHF
TRBV18	NA	TRBJ1-5	NA	TGTGCCAGCTCACCACCTGTGGGGGGCCGGGGCAATCAGCCCCAGCATTTT	CASSPPVGGRGNQPQHF
TRBV18	NA	TRBJ1-5	NA	TGTGCCAGCTCATCACTGGGGGCGCGAAATCAGCCCCAGCATTTT	CASSSLGARNQPQHF
TRBV5-1	NA	TRBJ2-2	NA	TGCGCCTCGAACCTTGAGGTCACCGGGGAGCTGTTTTTT	CASNLEVTGELFF
TRBV5-4	NA	TRBJ2-3	NA	TGTGCCAGCAGCTCGGGGGGCTCAGATACGCAGTATTTT	CASSSGGSDTQYF
TRBV7-9	NA	TRBJ1-2	NA	TGTGCCAGCAGCTTACCAGGTCCTAACTATGGCTACACCTTC	CASSLPGPNYGYTF
TRBV29-1	NA	TRBJ1-1	TRBD1	TGCAGCGTTGAAGGTGACAGGGGGTTGGCTGAAGCTTTCTTT	CSVEGDRGLAEAFF
TRBV7-2	NA	TRBJ2-1	TRBD2	TGTGCCAGCAGCTTACGACAGCGGGGGGATGGTGAGCAGTTCTTC	CASSLRQRGDGEQFF
TRBV6-4	NA	TRBJ2-3	NA	TGTGCCAGCAGTGACTCAAGAGGGACAGATACGCAGTATTTT	CASSDSRGTDTQYF
TRBV7-8	NA	TRBJ1-1	NA	TGTGCCAGCAGTTCGAGGGGGGCTCTGAACACTGAAGCTTTCTTT	CASSSRGALNTEAFF
TRBV19	NA	TRBJ2-2	NA	TGTGCCAGTAGTATTGACTGGCGGAACACCGGGGAGCTGTTTTTT	CASSIDWRNTGELFF